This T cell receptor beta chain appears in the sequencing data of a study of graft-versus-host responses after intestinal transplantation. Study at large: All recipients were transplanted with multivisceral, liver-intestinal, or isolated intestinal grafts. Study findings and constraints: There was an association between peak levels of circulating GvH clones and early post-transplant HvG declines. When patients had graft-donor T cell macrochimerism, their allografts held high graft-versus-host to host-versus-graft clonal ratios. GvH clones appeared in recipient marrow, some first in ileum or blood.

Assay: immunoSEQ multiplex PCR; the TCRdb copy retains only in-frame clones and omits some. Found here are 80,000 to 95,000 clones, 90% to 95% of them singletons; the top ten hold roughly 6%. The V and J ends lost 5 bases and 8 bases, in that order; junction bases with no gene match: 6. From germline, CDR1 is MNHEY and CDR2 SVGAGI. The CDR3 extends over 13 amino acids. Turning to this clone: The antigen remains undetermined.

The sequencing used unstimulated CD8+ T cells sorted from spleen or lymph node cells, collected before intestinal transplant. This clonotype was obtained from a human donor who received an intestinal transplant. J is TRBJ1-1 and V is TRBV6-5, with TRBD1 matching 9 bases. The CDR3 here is CASSHPGTGEAFF. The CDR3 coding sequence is TGTGCCAGCAGTCACCCCGGGACAGGGGAAGCTTTCTTT.